A single TCR beta chain is shown here with its context. Its target is unknown. The PCR contained 60 Vbeta and 13 Jbeta primers. Data came from immunoSEQ multiplex PCR; TCRdb stores just in-frame clones and leaves some out. The sample has a few hundred thousand clones; 65% to 80% are singletons. The donors, nominally healthy at sampling, likely had unrecorded immune exposures. The data were taken from a study of cytomegalovirus exposure and HLA in healthy donors. Study as a whole: Early on, a data release was issued that held about 85 million unique TCRs from HLA-typed donors. Study-level results: Overall, about 160 TCR beta chains were annotated as cytomegalovirus-associated.

V was shortened by 5 bases and J by 7 bases, with 8 bases between the two germline ends. The CDR3 extends over 11 amino acids. Germline CDR1 reads SGHAT; CDR2 reads FQNNGV. Sequences were obtained from PBMCs. The chain links TRBV11-2 to TRBJ1-2; no clear D gene. The source is a man aged 35 to 55 in good health and CMV-seronegative. The CDR3 nucleotides read TGTGCCAGCAGCGTACTTGGTGGCTACACCTTC. Protein: CASSVLGGYTF.